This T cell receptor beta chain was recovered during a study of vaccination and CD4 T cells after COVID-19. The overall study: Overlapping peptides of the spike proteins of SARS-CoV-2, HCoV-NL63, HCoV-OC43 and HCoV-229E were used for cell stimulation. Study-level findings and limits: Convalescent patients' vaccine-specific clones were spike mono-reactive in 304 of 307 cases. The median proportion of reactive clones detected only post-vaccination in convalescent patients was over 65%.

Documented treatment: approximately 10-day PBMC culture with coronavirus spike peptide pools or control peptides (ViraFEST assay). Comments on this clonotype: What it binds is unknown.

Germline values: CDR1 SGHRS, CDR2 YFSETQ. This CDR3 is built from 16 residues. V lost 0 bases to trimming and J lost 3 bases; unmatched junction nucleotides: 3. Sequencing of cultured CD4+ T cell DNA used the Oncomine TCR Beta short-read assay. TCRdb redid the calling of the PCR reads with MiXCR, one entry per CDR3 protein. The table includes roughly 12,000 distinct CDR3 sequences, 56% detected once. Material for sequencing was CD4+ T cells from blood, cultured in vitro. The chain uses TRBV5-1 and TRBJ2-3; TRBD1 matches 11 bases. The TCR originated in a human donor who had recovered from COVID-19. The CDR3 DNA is TGCGCCAGCAGCTTGGATGGACAGGGGGCGACAGATACGCAGTATTTT. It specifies CASSLDGQGATDTQYF.